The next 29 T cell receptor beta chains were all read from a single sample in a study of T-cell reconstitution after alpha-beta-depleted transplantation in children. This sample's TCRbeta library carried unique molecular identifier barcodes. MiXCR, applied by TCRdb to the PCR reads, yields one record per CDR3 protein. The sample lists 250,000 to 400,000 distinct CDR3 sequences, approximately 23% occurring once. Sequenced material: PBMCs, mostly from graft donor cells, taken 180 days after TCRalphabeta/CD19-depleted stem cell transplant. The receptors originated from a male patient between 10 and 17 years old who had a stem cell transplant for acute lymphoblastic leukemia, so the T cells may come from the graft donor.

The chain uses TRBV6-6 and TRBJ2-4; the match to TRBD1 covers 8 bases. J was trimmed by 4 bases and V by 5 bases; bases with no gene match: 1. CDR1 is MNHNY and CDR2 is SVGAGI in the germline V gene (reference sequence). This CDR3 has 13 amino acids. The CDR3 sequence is CASSRDRKNIQYF. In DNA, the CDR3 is TGTGCCAGCAGTCGGGACAGGAAAAACATTCAGTACTTC.

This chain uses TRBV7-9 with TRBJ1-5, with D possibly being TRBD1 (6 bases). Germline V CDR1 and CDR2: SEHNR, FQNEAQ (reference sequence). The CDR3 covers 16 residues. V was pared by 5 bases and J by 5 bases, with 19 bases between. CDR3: CASSPYNRVPYQPQHF. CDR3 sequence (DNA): TGTGCCAGCAGCCCTTATAACAGGGTGCCCTATCAGCCCCAGCATTTT.

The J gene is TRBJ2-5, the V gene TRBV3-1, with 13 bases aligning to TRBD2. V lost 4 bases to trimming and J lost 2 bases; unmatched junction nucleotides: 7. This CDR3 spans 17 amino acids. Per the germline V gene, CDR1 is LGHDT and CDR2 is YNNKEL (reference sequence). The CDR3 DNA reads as TGTGCCAGCAGCCGACTAGCGGGAGGTTCGGAACAAGAGACCCAGTACTTC. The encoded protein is CASSRLAGGSEQETQYF.

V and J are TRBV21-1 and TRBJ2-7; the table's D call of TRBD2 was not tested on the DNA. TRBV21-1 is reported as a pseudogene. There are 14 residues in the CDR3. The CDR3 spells CASSSSGMTYEQYF. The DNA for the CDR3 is TGTGCCAGCAGCAGTAGCGGGATGACCTACGAGCAGTACTTC.

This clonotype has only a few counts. The CDR3 nucleotides are TGTGCCAGCAGCCAAGCGGGGACAGGAGGCGGGGAGCTGTTTTTT. This sequence encodes CASSQAGTGGGELFF. The chain employs TRBV7-3 and TRBJ2-2; TRBD1 is a possible D gene (8 bases). From germline, CDR1 is SGHTA and CDR2 FQGTGA. The CDR3 loop spans 15 amino acids. V was cut by 5 bases and J by 7 bases, with 17 bases left in between.

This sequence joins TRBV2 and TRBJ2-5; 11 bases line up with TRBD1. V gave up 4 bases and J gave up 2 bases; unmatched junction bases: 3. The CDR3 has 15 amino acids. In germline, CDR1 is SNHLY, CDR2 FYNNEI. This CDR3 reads CASSVGQGEQETQYF. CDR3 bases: TGTGCCAGCAGTGTGGGACAGGGGGAACAAGAGACCCAGTACTTC.

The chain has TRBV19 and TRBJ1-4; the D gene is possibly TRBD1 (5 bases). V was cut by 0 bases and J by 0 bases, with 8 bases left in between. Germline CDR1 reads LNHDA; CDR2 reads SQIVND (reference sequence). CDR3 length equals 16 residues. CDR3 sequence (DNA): TGTGCCAGTAGTATAGAAGGGACCGCAACTAATGAAAAACTGTTTTTT. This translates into CASSIEGTATNEKLFF.

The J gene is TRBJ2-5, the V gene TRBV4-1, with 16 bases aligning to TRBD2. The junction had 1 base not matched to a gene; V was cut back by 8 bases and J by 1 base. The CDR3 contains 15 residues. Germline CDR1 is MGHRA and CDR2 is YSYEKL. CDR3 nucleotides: TGCGCCAGCGGGACTAGCGGGAGGGGCCAAGAGACCCAGTACTTC. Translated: CASGTSGRGQETQYF.

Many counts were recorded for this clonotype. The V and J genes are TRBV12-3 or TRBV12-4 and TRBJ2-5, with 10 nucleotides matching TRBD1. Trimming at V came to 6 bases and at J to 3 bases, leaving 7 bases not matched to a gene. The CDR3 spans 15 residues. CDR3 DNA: TGTGCCAGCAGCGCCCTGGGACAGGGGAAAGAGACCCAGTACTTC. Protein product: CASSALGQGKETQYF.

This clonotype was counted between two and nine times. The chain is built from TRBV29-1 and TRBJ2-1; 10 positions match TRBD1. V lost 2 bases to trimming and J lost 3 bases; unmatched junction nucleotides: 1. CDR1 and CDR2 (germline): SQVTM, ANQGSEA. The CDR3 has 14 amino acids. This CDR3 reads CSVEWDRGYNEQFF. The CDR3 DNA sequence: TGCAGCGTTGAATGGGACAGGGGCTACAATGAGCAGTTCTTC.

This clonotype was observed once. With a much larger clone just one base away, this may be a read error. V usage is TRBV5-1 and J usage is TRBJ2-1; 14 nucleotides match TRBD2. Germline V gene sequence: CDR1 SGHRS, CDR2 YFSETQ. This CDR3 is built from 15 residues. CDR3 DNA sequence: TGCGCCAGTTCCGGGACTAGCGGGAGATACAATGAGCAGTCCTTC. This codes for CASSGTSGRYNEQSF.

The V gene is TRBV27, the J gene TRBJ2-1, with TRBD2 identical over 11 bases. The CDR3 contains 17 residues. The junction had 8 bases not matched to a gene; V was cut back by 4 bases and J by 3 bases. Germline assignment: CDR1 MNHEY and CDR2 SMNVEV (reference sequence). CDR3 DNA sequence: TGTGCCAGCAGTTCCGGGACTAGCGGAGGGGACTACAATGAGCAGTTCTTC. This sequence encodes CASSSGTSGGDYNEQFF.

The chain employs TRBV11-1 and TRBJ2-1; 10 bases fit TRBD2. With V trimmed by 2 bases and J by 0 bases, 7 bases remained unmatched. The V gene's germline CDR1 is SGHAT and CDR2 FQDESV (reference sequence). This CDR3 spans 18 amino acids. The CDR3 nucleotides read TGTGCCAGCAGCTTAAGCCCTAGCGGGAGAATCTCCTACAATGAGCAGTTCTTC. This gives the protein CASSLSPSGRISYNEQFF.

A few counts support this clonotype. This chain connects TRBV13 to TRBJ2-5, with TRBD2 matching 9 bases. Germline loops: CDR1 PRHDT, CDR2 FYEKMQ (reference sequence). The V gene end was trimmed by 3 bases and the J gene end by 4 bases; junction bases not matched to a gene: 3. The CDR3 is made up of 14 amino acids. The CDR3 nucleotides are TGTGCCAGCAGCTTGACTAGCGGACGAGAGACCCAGTACTTC. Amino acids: CASSLTSGRETQYF.

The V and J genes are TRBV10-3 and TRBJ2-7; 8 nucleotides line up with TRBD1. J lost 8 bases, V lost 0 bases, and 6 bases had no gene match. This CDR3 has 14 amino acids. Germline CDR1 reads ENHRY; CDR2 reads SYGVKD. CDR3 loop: CAISESRTGTQQYF. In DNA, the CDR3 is TGTGCCATCAGTGAGTCAAGGACAGGGACTCAGCAGTACTTC.

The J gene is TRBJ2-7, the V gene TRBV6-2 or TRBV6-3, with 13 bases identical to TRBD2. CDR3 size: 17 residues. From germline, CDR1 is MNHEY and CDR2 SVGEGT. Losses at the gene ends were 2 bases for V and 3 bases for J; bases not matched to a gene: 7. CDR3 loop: CASSYGRTSGSIYEQYF. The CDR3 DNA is TGTGCCAGCAGTTACGGGAGGACTAGCGGGAGTATCTACGAGCAGTACTTC.

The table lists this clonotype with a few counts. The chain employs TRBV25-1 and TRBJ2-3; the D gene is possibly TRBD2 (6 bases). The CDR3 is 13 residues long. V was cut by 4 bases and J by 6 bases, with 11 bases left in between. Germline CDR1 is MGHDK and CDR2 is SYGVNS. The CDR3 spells CASSVGRRDTQYF. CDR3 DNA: TGTGCCAGCAGTGTCGGGAGAAGGGATACGCAGTATTTT.

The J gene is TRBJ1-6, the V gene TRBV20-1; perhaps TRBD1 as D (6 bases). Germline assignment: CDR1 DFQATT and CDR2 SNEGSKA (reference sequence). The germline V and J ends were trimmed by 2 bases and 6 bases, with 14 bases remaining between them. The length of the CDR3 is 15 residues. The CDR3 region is CSARNSGAINSPLHF. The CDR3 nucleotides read TGCAGTGCTAGAAACTCAGGGGCGATTAATTCACCCCTCCACTTT.

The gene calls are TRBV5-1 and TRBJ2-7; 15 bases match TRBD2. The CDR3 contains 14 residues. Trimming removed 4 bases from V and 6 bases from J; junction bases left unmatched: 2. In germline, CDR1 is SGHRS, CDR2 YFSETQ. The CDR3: CASSQGLAGGEQYF. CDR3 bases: TGCGCCAGCAGCCAGGGACTAGCGGGAGGCGAGCAGTACTTC.

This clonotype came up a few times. As DNA, the CDR3 is TGTGCCAGCAGCCCCCACCAAGGCCCCTTCACAGATACGCAGTATTTT. Its protein product is CASSPHQGPFTDTQYF. The chain is built from TRBV9 and TRBJ2-3; D is undetermined. V lost 4 bases to trimming and J lost 2 bases, with 17 bases between them. Germline V lookup: CDR1 SGDLS, CDR2 YYNGEE. This CDR3 region has 16 residues. The full variable domain, with the rest looked up from reference TRBV9 and TRBJ2-3, is DSGVTQTPKHLITATGQRVTLRCSPRSGDLSVYWYQQSLDQGLQFLIQYYNGEERAKGNILERFSAQQFPDLHSELNLSSLELGDSALYFCASSPHQGPFTDTQYFGPGTRLTVL.

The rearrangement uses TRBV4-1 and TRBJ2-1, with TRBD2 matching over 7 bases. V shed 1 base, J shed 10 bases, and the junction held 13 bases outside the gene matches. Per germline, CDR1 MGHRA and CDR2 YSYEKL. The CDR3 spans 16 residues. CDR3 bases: TGCGCCAGCAGCCAAGCCCCTCAGGGTGGGGAGGGGGAGCAGTTCTTC. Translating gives CASSQAPQGGEGEQFF.

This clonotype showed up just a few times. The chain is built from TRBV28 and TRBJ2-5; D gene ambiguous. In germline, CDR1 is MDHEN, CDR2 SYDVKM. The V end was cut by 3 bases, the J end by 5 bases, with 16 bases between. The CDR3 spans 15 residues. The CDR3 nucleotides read TGTGCCAGCAGTTTCTTGACCATCTCGGATGAGACCCAGTACTTC. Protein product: CASSFLTISDETQYF.

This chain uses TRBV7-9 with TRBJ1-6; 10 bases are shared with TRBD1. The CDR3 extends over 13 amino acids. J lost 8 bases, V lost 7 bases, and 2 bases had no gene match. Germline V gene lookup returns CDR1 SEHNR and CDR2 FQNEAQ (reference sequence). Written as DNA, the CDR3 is TGTGCCAGCAAAGGGACAGGGGATTCACCCCTCCACTTT. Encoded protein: CASKGTGDSPLHF. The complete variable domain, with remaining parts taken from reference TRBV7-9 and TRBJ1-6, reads DTGVSQNPRHKITKRGQNVTFRCDPISEHNRLYWYRQTLGQGPEFLTYFQNEAQLEKSRLLSDRFSAERPKGSFSTLEIQRTEQGDSAMYLCASKGTGDSPLHFGNGTRLTVT.

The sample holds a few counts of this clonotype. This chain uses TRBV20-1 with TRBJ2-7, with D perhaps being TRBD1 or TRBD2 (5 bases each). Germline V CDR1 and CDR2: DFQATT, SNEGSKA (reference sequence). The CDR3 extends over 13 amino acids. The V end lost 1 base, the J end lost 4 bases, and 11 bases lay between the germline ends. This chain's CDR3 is CSARGDRGYEQYF. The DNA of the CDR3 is TGCAGTGCTAGAGGGGACCGCGGATACGAGCAGTACTTC.

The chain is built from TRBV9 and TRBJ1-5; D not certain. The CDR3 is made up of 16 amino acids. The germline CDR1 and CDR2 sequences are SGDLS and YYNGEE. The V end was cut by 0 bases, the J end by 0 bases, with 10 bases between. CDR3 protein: CASSVDGGYSNQPQHF. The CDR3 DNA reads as TGTGCCAGCAGCGTAGACGGCGGCTATAGCAATCAGCCCCAGCATTTT. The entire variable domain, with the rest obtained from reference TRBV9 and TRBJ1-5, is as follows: DSGVTQTPKHLITATGQRVTLRCSPRSGDLSVYWYQQSLDQGLQFLIQYYNGEERAKGNILERFSAQQFPDLHSELNLSSLELGDSALYFCASSVDGGYSNQPQHFGDGTRLSIL.

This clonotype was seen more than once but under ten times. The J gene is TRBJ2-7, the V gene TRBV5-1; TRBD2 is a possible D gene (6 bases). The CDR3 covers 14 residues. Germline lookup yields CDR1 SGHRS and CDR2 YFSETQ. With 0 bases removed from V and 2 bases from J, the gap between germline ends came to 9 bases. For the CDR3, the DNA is TGCGCCAGCAGCTTGGAGGGACTCCCCTACGAGCAGTACTTC. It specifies CASSLEGLPYEQYF.

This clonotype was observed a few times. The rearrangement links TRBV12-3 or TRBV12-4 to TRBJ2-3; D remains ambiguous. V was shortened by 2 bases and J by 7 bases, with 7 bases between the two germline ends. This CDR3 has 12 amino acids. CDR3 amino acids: CASSLYGNTQYF. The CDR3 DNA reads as TGTGCCAGCAGTTTATATGGGAATACGCAGTATTTT.

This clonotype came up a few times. CDR3 amino acids: CASSFGPKNIQYF. CDR3 nucleotides: TGCGCCAGCAGCTTCGGCCCCAAAAACATTCAGTACTTC. This chain joins TRBV5-1 and TRBJ2-4; D gene unclear. V dropped 2 bases and J dropped 2 bases, with 5 bases sitting between them. The CDR3 length is 13 residues. Germline V lookup: CDR1 SGHRS, CDR2 YFSETQ.

In nucleotides, the CDR3 is TGTGCCATCCGAGGAGGCGAAACCAATCAGCCCCAGCATTTT. Translating gives CAIRGGETNQPQHF. The chain is built from TRBV10-3 and TRBJ1-5, with no clear D. CDR3 length: 14 amino acids. The V and J ends lost 8 bases and 3 bases respectively, with 14 bases between them. CDR1 ENHRY and CDR2 SYGVKD come from the germline V gene.